A selection of T cell receptor beta chains follows, all from one sample in a study of blood T cell repertoires in COVID-19. Clones were sequenced by immunoSEQ multiplex PCR, and TCRdb holds only the in-frame ones, with some missing. Of roughly 190,000 clones listed, approximately 86% were seen once; the top ten hold about 6.5%. What was sequenced was peripheral blood. The receptors here all came from a woman older than 75 in a cohort sampled during active or convalescent COVID-19. Both conserved end residues are part of each CDR3. D genes are given only for firm matches. Some rows mark clone size as missing; the rest say once, few, many or name a class of expanded clone.

clone_size: NA; j_call: TRBJ1-2; cdr3_length: 10; d_call: NA; v_call: TRBV20-1; cdr3_nt: TGCAGTGCCGCGTCCTATGGCTACACCTTC; cdr3_aa: CSAASYGYTF
clone_size: NA; j_call: TRBJ1-3; cdr3_length: 12; d_call: NA; v_call: TRBV2; cdr3_nt: TGTGCCAGCAACATGGCTGGAAACACCATATATTTT; cdr3_aa: CASNMAGNTIYF
clone_size: NA; j_call: TRBJ1-1; cdr3_length: 15; d_call: NA; v_call: TRBV7-9; cdr3_nt: TGTGCCAGCAGCGACTCGAGGGCAGACCGTATTGAAGCTTTCTTT; cdr3_aa: CASSDSRADRIEAFF
clone_size: few; j_call: TRBJ2-5; cdr3_length: 15; d_call: NA; v_call: TRBV29-1; cdr3_nt: TGCAGCGTTGAAACTGGACAGCCCCAACAAGAGACCCAGTACTTC; cdr3_aa: CSVETGQPQQETQYF
clone_size: NA; j_call: TRBJ1-1; cdr3_length: 14; d_call: NA; v_call: TRBV6-2/TRBV6-3; cdr3_nt: TGTGCCAGCAGTTACGACAGGCCCAACACTGAAGCTTTCTTT; cdr3_aa: CASSYDRPNTEAFF
clone_size: NA; j_call: TRBJ2-2; cdr3_length: 15; d_call: TRBD2; v_call: TRBV6-2/TRBV6-3; cdr3_nt: TGTGCCAGCAGTTACGAGGCTAGCGGTTTCGGGGAGCTGTTTTTT; cdr3_aa: CASSYEASGFGELFF
clone_size: NA; j_call: TRBJ2-2; cdr3_length: 16; d_call: NA; v_call: TRBV7-9; cdr3_nt: TGTGCCAGCAGCTCATCCGGGACACTGGGAACCGGGGAGCTGTTTTTT; cdr3_aa: CASSSSGTLGTGELFF
clone_size: few; j_call: TRBJ1-2; cdr3_length: 15; d_call: NA; v_call: TRBV6-5; cdr3_nt: TGTGCCAGCAGCTCCCCGGGGGGGGAGTCGGGTGGCTACACCTTC; cdr3_aa: CASSSPGGESGGYTF
clone_size: NA; j_call: TRBJ2-1; cdr3_length: 18; d_call: NA; v_call: TRBV27; cdr3_nt: TGTGCCAGCAGTTTATCGTTACGTCTCCAGTTCCCCTACAATGAGCAGTTCTTC; cdr3_aa: CASSLSLRLQFPYNEQFF
clone_size: few; j_call: TRBJ1-4; cdr3_length: 13; d_call: NA; v_call: TRBV18; cdr3_nt: TGTGCCAGCTCACCCGACAGTAATGAAAAACTGTTTTTT; cdr3_aa: CASSPDSNEKLFF
clone_size: NA; j_call: TRBJ1-5; cdr3_length: 15; d_call: NA; v_call: TRBV5-1; cdr3_nt: TGCGCCAGCAGCCCGGGAGCAGTAACCAATCAGCCCCAGCATTTT; cdr3_aa: CASSPGAVTNQPQHF
clone_size: NA; j_call: TRBJ1-1; cdr3_length: 15; d_call: NA; v_call: TRBV27; cdr3_nt: TGTGCCAGCAACTCCAGACAGAAGGATTGGACTGAAGCTTTCTTT; cdr3_aa: CASNSRQKDWTEAFF
clone_size: NA; j_call: TRBJ2-3; cdr3_length: 14; d_call: NA; v_call: TRBV5-6; cdr3_nt: TGTGCCAGCAGCTTGCCCCCGCCGACAAGAACGCAGTATTTT; cdr3_aa: CASSLPPPTRTQYF
clone_size: NA; j_call: TRBJ2-1; cdr3_length: 15; d_call: NA; v_call: TRBV6-5; cdr3_nt: TGTGCCAGCAGTTTGACAGAAAGCTCCTACAATGAGCAGTTCTTC; cdr3_aa: CASSLTESSYNEQFF
clone_size: NA; j_call: TRBJ1-3; cdr3_length: 15; d_call: NA; v_call: TRBV7-9; cdr3_nt: TGTGCCAGCAACAACAGGGCTACTCCTGGAAACACCATATATTTT; cdr3_aa: CASNNRATPGNTIYF
clone_size: NA; j_call: TRBJ2-5; cdr3_length: 15; d_call: TRBD1; v_call: TRBV5-6; cdr3_nt: TGTGCCAGCAGCTTGGGACAGGGTACTTGGGAGACCCAGTACTTC; cdr3_aa: CASSLGQGTWETQYF